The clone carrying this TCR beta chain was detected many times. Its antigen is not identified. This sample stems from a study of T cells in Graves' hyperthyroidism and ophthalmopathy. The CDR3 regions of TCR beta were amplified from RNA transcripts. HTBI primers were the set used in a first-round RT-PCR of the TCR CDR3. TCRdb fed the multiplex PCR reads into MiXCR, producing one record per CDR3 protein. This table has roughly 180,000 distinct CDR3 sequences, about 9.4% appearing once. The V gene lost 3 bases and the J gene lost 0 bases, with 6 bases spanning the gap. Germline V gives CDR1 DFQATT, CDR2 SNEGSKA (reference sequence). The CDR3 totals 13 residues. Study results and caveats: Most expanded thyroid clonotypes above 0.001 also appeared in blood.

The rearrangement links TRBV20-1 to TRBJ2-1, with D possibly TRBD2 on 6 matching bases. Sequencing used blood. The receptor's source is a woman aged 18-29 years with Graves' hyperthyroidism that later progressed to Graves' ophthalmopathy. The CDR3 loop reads CSASGSSYNEQFF. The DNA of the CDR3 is TGCAGTGCTAGCGGGAGCTCCTACAATGAGCAGTTCTTC.